This TCR beta chain was documented in a study of OX40 agonist ivuxolimab in advanced cancers. Study overall: Antecedent anti-PD-1, anti-PD-L1 or anti-CTLA-4 therapy was permissible, with under 50% having received some.

Turning to this clone: Its matching antigen is unknown.

Repertoires were generated with immunoSEQ multiplex PCR, while TCRdb's copy carries only in-frame clones and drops some. The sample includes under 95,000 clones, more than 70% seen only once; the top ten take roughly 0.18%. Enrollment shut out patients with autoimmune disease history or systemic immunosuppression. This CDR3 has 15 amino acids. V lost 0 bases to trimming and J lost 6 bases, with 18 bases between them. The germline V gene encodes CDR1 SQVTM and CDR2 ANQGSEA. Study results and caveats: Blood T cells, both CD4+ and CD8+, expanded clonally by week 6 at 0.1 to 3.0 mg/kg. Some nonresponders likewise displayed low normalized T-cell clonal expansion.

This chain links TRBV29-1 with TRBJ2-7, with D possibly TRBD1 on 5 matching bases. Source: CD4+ or CD8+ T cells sorted from blood, taken in a trial of the OX40 agonist ivuxolimab. The receptor's source is an adult with an advanced solid tumor such as melanoma, head and neck, liver or kidney cancer. CDR3 residues: CSVEEVQGRFGEQYF. In nucleotides, the CDR3 is TGCAGCGTTGAAGAAGTCCAGGGAAGATTCGGCGAGCAGTACTTC.